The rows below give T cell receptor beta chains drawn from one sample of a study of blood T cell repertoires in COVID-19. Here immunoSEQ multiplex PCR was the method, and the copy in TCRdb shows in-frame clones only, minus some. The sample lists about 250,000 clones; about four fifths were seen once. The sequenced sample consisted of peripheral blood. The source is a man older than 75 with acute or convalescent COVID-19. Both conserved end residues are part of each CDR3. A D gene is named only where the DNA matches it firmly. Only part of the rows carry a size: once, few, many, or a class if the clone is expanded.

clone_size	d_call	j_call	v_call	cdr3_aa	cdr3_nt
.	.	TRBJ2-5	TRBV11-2	CASSTSPKETQYF	TGTGCCAGCAGCACTAGTCCCAAAGAGACCCAGTACTTC
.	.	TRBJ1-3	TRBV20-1	CSASPGTIGYF	TGCAGTGCTAGCCCGGGGACAATCGGATATTTT
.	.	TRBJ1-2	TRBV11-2	CASSLQRSYGYTF	TGTGCCAGCAGCTTACAGAGGAGCTATGGCTACACCTTC
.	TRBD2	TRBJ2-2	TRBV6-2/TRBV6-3	CASSKGLAWTGELFF	TGTGCCAGCAGTAAGGGACTAGCATGGACCGGGGAGCTGTTTTTT
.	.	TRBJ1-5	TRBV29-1	CSVLVAIDQPQHF	TGCAGCGTCCTTGTCGCTATCGATCAGCCCCAGCATTTT
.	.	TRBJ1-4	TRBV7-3	CASSTTGGEKLFF	TGTGCCAGCAGCACAACCGGCGGAGAAAAACTGTTTTTT
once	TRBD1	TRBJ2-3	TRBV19	CASSPDRGGPDTQYF	TGTGCCAGTAGCCCGGACAGGGGGGGCCCAGATACGCAGTATTTT
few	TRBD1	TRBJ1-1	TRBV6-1	CASSENRGTEAFF	TGTGCCAGCAGTGAAAACAGGGGCACTGAAGCTTTCTTT
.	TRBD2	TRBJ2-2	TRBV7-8	CASSSPGLAGGPAGELFF	TGTGCCAGCAGCTCGCCGGGACTAGCGGGAGGGCCGGCCGGGGAGCTGTTTTTT
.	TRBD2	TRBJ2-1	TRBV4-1	CASSHGEGRGRNEQFF	TGCGCCAGCAGCCATGGGGAGGGGAGGGGCCGCAATGAGCAGTTCTTC
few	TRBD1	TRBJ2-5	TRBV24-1	CATSDRRQGWGETQYF	TGTGCCACCAGTGACCGTCGACAGGGGTGGGGAGAGACCCAGTACTTC
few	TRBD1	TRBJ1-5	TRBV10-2	CASTEGTAHQPQHF	TGCGCCAGCACCGAGGGGACAGCCCATCAGCCCCAGCATTTT
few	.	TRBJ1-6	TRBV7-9	CASSLVRPTGGSPLHF	TGTGCCAGCAGCTTAGTACGACCCACAGGCGGCTCACCCCTCCACTTT
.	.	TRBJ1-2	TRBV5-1	CASSLELYGYTF	TGCGCCAGCAGCTTGGAACTCTATGGCTACACCTTC
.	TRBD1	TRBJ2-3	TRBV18	CASSPYLPGQGTDTQYF	TGTGCCAGCTCACCGTATTTGCCGGGACAGGGCACAGATACGCAGTATTTT
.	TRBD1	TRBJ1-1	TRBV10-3	CAIRRETGANTEAFF	TGTGCCATCAGGAGGGAGACAGGGGCGAACACTGAAGCTTTCTTT
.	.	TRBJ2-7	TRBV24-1	CATSGGSYEQYF	TGTGCCACCAGTGGAGGCTCCTACGAGCAGTACTTC
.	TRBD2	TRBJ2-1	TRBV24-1	CATSLSGGALNNEQFF	TGTGCCACCAGTCTTAGCGGGGGGGCCCTCAACAATGAGCAGTTCTTC
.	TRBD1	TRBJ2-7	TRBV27	CASSFGTGGRSSYEQYF	TGTGCCAGCAGCTTTGGGACAGGGGGCCGTAGCTCCTACGAGCAGTACTTC
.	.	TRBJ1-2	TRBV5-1	CASSLGTSNYGYTF	TGCGCCAGCAGCTTGGGGACATCTAACTATGGCTACACCTTC
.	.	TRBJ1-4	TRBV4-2	CASSQSQGYATNEKLFF	TGTGCCAGCAGCCAGTCACAGGGATATGCAACTAATGAAAAACTGTTTTTT
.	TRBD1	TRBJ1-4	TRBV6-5	CASSYSRTGGKLFF	TGTGCCAGCAGTTACTCCCGGACAGGAGGGAAACTGTTTTTT
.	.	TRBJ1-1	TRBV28	CASSLAPQGTAFF	TGTGCCAGCAGTTTAGCCCCGCAGGGGACAGCTTTCTTT
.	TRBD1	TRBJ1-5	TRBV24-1	CATLGQGSNQPQHF	TGTGCCACCCTAGGACAGGGTAGTAATCAGCCCCAGCATTTT
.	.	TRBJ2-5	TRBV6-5	CASSNPGFGETQYF	TGTGCCAGCAGCAACCCAGGGTTTGGAGAGACCCAGTACTTC
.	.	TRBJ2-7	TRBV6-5	CASRDYLYEQYF	TGTGCCAGCAGGGACTATCTCTACGAGCAGTACTTC
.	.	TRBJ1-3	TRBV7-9	CASSFRTASGNTIYF	TGTGCCAGCAGCTTTCGGACAGCCTCTGGAAACACCATATATTTT
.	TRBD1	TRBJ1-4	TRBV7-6	CASSLEGFVWGQFNEKLFF	TGTGCCAGCAGCCTAGAAGGCTTTGTCTGGGGACAGTTTAATGAAAAACTGTTTTTT
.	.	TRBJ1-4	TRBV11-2	CASSLRPGREKLFF	TGTGCCAGCAGCTTAAGGCCAGGGCGTGAAAAACTGTTTTTT